This record looks at one T cell receptor (beta chain) sequence and its context. What it binds is not known. This is likely an artifact of a read error, given a far larger clone one base away. This entry is derived from a study of blood T cells in healthy people across ages. General observations from the study: It was held that diversity estimates obtained from one million T cells represented underestimates.

Researchers report isolating at least 6 million PBMCs per sample. CDR3 length: 14 amino acids. CDR1 and CDR2 from the germline V gene are SGHRS and YFSETQ. Together with a sample-barcoded 5' primer, a J-beta primer mix was included in a second PCR lasting roughly 7 to 11 cycles. TCRdb reanalysed the 5' RACE reads using MiXCR and keeps one entry per CDR3 protein. In the table there are 750,000 to 1,000,000 distinct CDR3 sequences, about 28% of which are singletons. These data also featured in a second study, about T cells of mothers and their children. As that study records: A second PCR was performed with the M1S primer. This primer added sample barcodes and 2-4 random nucleotides.

The chain couples TRBV5-1 to TRBJ1-5; 7 bases are shared with TRBD1. The sequenced material came from blood. The clonotype originates from a middle-aged woman in good health. The CDR3 DNA reads TGCGCCAGCAGCTTGGGACAGGGCAATCAGCCCCGGCATTTT. Protein: CASSLGQGNQPRHF. Together with reference TRBV5-1 and TRBJ1-5, the CDR3 gives the full variable domain: KAGVTQTPRYLIKTRGQQVTLSCSPISGHRSVSWYQQTPGQGLQFLFEYFSETQRNKGNFPGRFSGRQFSNSRSEMNVSTLELGDSALYLCASSLGQGNQPRHFGDGTRLSIL.